The clone carrying this TCR beta chain occurred a few times. The CDR3 spans 12 residues. Between the trimmed V and J ends, which lost 4 bases and 6 bases, there was a span of 7 bases. Germline V lookup: CDR1 SNHLY, CDR2 FYNNEI. The data were obtained in a study of shared clonotypes between healthy human individuals. The table came from immunoSEQ multiplex PCR; TCRdb's copy has only in-frame clones and leaves some out. The sample carries some 1 million clones, roughly 70% recorded once. Material: memory CD4+ T cells sorted from blood. The subset: CD45RA-negative fraction. V gene TRBV2 combines with J gene TRBJ1-5; D remains unclear. The source of this sequence is a young man in good health. CDR3 amino acids: CASSGVGQPQHF. In nucleotides, the CDR3 is TGTGCCAGCAGTGGGGTGGGTCAGCCCCAGCATTTT.